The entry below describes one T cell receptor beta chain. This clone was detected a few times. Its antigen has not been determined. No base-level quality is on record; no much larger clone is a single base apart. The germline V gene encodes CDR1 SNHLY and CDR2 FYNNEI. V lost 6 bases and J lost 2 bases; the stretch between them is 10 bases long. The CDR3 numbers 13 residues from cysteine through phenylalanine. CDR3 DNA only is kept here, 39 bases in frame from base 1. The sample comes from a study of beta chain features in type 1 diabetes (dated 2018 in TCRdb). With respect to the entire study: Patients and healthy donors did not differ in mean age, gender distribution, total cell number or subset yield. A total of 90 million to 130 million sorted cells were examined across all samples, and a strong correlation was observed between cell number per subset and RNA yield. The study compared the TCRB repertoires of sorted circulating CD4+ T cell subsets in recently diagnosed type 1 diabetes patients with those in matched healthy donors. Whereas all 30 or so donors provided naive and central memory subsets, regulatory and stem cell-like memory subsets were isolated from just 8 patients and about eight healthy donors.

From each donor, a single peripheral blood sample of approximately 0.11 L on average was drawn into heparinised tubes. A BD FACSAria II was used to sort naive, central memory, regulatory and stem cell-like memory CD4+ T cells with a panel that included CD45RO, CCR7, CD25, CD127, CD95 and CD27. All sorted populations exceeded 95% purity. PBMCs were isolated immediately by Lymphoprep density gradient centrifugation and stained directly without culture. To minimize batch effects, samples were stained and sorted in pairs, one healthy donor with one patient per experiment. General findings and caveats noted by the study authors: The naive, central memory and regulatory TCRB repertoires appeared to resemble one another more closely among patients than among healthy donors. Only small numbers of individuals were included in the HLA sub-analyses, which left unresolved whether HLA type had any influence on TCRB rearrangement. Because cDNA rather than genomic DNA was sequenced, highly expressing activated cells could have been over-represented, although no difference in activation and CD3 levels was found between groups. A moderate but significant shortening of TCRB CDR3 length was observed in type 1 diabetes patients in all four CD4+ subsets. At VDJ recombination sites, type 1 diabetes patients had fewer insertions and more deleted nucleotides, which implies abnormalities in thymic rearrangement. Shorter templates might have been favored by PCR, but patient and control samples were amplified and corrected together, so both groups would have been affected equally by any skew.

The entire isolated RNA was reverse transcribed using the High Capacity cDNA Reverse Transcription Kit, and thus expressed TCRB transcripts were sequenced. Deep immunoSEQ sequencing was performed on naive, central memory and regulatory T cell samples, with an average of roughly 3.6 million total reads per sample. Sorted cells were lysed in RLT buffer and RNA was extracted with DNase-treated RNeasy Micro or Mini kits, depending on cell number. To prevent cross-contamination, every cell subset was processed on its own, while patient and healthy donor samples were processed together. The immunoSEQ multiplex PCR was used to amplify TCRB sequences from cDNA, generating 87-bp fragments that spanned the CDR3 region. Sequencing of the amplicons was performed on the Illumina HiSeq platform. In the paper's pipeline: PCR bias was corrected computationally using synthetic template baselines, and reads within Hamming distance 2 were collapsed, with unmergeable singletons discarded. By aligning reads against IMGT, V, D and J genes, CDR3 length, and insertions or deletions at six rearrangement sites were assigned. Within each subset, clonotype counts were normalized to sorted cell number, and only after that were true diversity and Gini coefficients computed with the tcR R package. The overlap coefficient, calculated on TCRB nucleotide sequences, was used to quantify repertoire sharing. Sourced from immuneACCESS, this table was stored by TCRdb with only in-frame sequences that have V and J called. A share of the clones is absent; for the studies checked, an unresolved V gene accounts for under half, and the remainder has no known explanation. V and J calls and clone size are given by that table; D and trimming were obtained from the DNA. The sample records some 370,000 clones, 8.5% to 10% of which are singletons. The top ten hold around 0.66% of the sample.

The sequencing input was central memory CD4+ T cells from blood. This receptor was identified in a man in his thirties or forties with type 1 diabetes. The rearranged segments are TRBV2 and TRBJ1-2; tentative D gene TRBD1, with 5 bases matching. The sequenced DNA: TGTGCCAGCAGGGCGGGGGAAAACTATGGCTACACCTTC. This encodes CASRAGENYGYTF.